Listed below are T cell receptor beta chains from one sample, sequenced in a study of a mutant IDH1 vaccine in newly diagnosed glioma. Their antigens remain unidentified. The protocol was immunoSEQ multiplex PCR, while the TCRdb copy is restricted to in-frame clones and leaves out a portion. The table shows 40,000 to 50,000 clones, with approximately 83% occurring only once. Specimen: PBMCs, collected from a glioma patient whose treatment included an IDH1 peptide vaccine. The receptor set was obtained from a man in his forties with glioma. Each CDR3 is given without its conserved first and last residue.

ASSDRPSGGTGELF	TRBV7-6	TRBJ2-2
ASSLAGIHEQF	TRBV7-6	TRBJ2-1
ASSPPTPGRYTQY	TRBV23-1	TRBJ2-3
ATKRGRTSGTSTDTQY	TRBV15	TRBJ2-3
ASSFDSASSYEQY	TRBV27	TRBJ2-7
ASSVVESGGGTDTQY	TRBV9	TRBJ2-3
SARTEEAF	TRBV20-1	TRBJ1-1
ASSLESHTGELF	TRBV5-1	TRBJ2-2
ASRYGYEQY	TRBV5-1	TRBJ2-7
ASSSQGQGSEQY	TRBV5-1	TRBJ2-7
ASSPGVGTEAF	TRBV18	TRBJ1-1
ASSEAPTGSNEKLF	TRBV6-1	TRBJ1-4
ASRNYPYEQY	TRBV2	TRBJ2-7
ASSLYPGRGPF	TRBV28	TRBJ1-1
ASSPFRGAYEQY	TRBV4-3	TRBJ2-7
ASSQGWLQSGEQY	TRBV4-3	TRBJ2-7
ASSTTGSNQPQH	TRBV19	TRBJ1-5